This paragraph covers one T cell receptor beta chain sequence. The specificity of this receptor is unknown. One base away there is no much larger clone; base qualities are not given. Using the immunoSEQ assay, TCRB CDR3 regions were amplified from about 1.9 micrograms of genomic DNA, or from all available DNA when less than that was on hand. Multiplex PCR used 60 forward primers for TCR V beta segments and 13 reverse primers for J beta segments. To estimate reads per starting template, synthetic control templates were spiked into each sample at limiting dilution. Sequencing produced 87 bp reads on the Illumina HiSeq System. In the authors' own workflow: PCR and sequencing errors were removed by a nearest neighbor algorithm that merged closely related sequences. TCR overlap was measured as the percentage of unique tumor TCR beta sequences also present in the same patient's peripheral blood. TCRdb took over this immuneACCESS table, retaining in-frame rearrangements with V and J assigned. Such tables are incomplete; in checked studies, under half of the missing clones stem from an unresolved V gene, and the remainder is unexplained. That table supplies the V and J calls and clone size; D and trimming were determined from the DNA. This sample holds over 80,000 clones; about 81% were observed only once. Together, the top ten hold less than 2.5% of the sample.

This sample stems from a study of glioma-infiltrating T cells after dendritic cell vaccination listed by TCRdb under 2016. As for the study more broadly: The cohort included around 15 glioblastoma patients drawn from Phase I and II dendritic cell vaccination trials, of whom 9 were newly diagnosed and 6 had recurrent disease. Autologous tumor lysate-pulsed dendritic cell vaccination was administered to the patients between the early 2000s and the early 2010s. The vaccine was prepared from monocyte-derived dendritic cells that were cultured for around 7 days with IL-4 and GM-CSF and then pulsed overnight with autologous tumor lysate. Patients received three intradermal dendritic cell vaccine injections at biweekly intervals in the arm below the axilla. Deep sequencing of TCR beta CDR3 regions was used to quantify tumor-infiltrating lymphocyte content and compare tumor and blood repertoires in dendritic cell-vaccinated glioblastoma patients. Survival after dendritic cell vaccination was correlated with TCR sequencing metrics, including TIL content and tumor-blood repertoire overlap. Beyond this particular receptor, the publication reports: After dendritic cell vaccination, a higher estimated pretreatment TIL content predicted longer time to progression and overall survival. TCR clonality showed no direct relationship with survival, which suggests that a diverse polyclonal response may matter. The TCR overlap response model with three groups was called speculative and said to need prospective validation. The cohort was small and heterogeneous, with few patients having full blood and tumor sets and even fewer initial-recurrent tumor pairs.

Taken with the paper, the label for time point translates to: after dendritic cell vaccination, including at tumor progression/relapse. Patients were selected for having adequate residual fresh-frozen tumor tissue and more than two years of available survival data. An isocitrate dehydrogenase mutation was not carried by any of the glioblastoma patients, although molecular status was otherwise variable. PBMC were collected before vaccination, two weeks after the third vaccination, and at tumor progression when it occurred. The Qiagen DNeasy Blood extraction Kit was used to extract genomic DNA. V is cut by 5 bases and J by 4 bases, and the space between the germline ends is 12 bases. CDR1 and CDR2 are drawn from the germline V gene: ENHRY, SYGVKD. There are 13 amino acids in the CDR3, from cysteine to valine inclusive. CDR3 DNA is the only sequence kept; it has 39 bases, read in frame from the first base.

Rearrangement joined TRBV10-3 to TRBJ2-7; the D gene is not confidently resolved. This material consisted of blood, taken after dendritic cell vaccination. The TCR comes from a human donor with glioblastoma. In nucleotide form, the sequence is TGTGCCATCAGTAAGCAGGATACATACGAGCAGTACGTC. Its protein is CAISKQDTYEQYV.